The 8 T cell receptor beta chains reported below all come from one sample, sequenced in a study of beta chain features in type 1 diabetes. Investigators reverse transcribed all isolated RNA, so they sequenced expressed TCRB transcripts. The data were produced by immunoSEQ multiplex PCR, yet TCRdb's version contains in-frame clones alone and is incomplete. The table shows 600,000 or so clones, with around 12% occurring only once. These receptors lack a known antigen. Study-level results: Shortening that was moderate but significant affected the TCRB CDR3s of Type 1 diabetes patients in all four CD4+ subsets.

The source material was naive CD4+ T cells from blood. All receptors derive from a young man with type 1 diabetes.

The chain couples TRBV7-8 to TRBJ2-1; 9 positions agree with TRBD1. The CDR3 is made up of 18 amino acids. In germline, CDR1 is SGHVS, CDR2 FQNEAQ. The V segment lost 5 bases and the J segment 2 bases; nucleotides outside the gene matches: 13. The CDR3 sequence is CASSHNFKGQGTYNEQFF. For the CDR3, the DNA is TGTGCCAGCAGCCACAACTTCAAGGGACAGGGAACCTACAATGAGCAGTTCTTC.

V gene TRBV7-2 combines with J gene TRBJ2-7; D not certain. The germline V gene has CDR1 SGHTA and CDR2 FQGNSA. The CDR3 is made up of 18 amino acids. The V gene lost 3 bases and the J gene lost 0 bases, with 21 bases spanning the gap. The CDR3 protein is CASSLVVGSPESSYEQYF. For the CDR3, the DNA is TGTGCCAGCAGCTTGGTGGTCGGCTCCCCAGAGAGCTCCTACGAGCAGTACTTC.

This clone was recorded a few times. This CDR3 is CATDNSYEQYF. CDR3 nucleotide sequence: TGTGCCACGGACAATTCCTACGAGCAGTACTTC. The chain is built from TRBV6-1 and TRBJ2-7; possibly TRBD1 for D (5 bases). Germline V gene data show CDR1 as MNHNS and CDR2 as SASEGT. Trimming cost V 10 bases and J 1 base, with 8 bases left between them. There are 11 residues in the CDR3.

The chain joins TRBV11-2 to TRBJ2-7; the D is unclear. Trimming removed 2 bases at V and 3 bases at J, with 11 bases between. The CDR3 has 14 residues. Germline CDR1 SGHAT, CDR2 FQNNGV. The CDR3 protein is CASSLQPEGYEQYF. The CDR3, as DNA: TGTGCCAGCAGCTTACAACCCGAAGGCTACGAGCAGTACTTC.

This clone was seen a few times. The V and J genes are TRBV28 and TRBJ1-2, with D possibly TRBD1 on 5 matching bases. The V and J ends lost 3 bases and 5 bases respectively, with 19 bases between them. The CDR3 runs to 16 residues. Germline assignment: CDR1 MDHEN and CDR2 SYDVKM. CDR3 bases: TGTGCCAGCAGTTTGCCTTTGGGGCGAGCAGGATATGGCTACACCTTC. Translated, it gives CASSLPLGRAGYGYTF.

V and J are TRBV27 and TRBJ2-3; D possibly corresponds to TRBD2 (5 bases). Per the germline V gene, CDR1 is MNHEY and CDR2 is SMNVEV (reference sequence). The CDR3 has 13 residues. V gave up 3 bases and J gave up 1 base, with 5 bases separating them. The CDR3 is CASSLRGTDTQYF. The CDR3 coding sequence is TGTGCCAGCAGTTTGAGGGGCACAGATACGCAGTATTTT.

This clone was counted only a few times. The J gene is TRBJ1-2, the V gene TRBV29-1; 8 bases agree with TRBD1. CDR1 SQVTM and CDR2 ANQGSEA come from the germline V gene. The CDR3 is made up of 14 amino acids. Unmatched junction bases numbered 9, after V lost 4 bases and J lost 5 bases. The CDR3 sequence: CSVASGTGLYGYTF. CDR3 coding DNA: TGCAGCGTTGCTTCCGGGACAGGACTTTATGGCTACACCTTC.

The chain has TRBV6-5 and TRBJ2-2, with D possibly matching TRBD2 (5 bases). Trimming took off 5 bases at V and 9 bases at J, with 10 bases between the two ends. This CDR3 region has 12 residues. CDR1 is MNHEY and CDR2 is SVGAGI in the germline V gene. CDR3 sequence reads: CASSNSGRELFF. Here the CDR3 DNA reads TGTGCCAGCAGTAACAGCGGCCGGGAGCTGTTTTTT.